The source of this TCR beta chain is a study of T-cell reconstitution after alpha-beta-depleted transplantation in children. The library targeted TCRbeta and was prepared with unique molecular identifiers. TCRdb re-derived calls from the PCR reads in MiXCR, one entry per CDR3 protein. The sample lists over 70,000 distinct CDR3 sequences; approximately 9.2% were seen once. This clonotype has only a few counts. V lost 7 bases and J lost 6; bases outside the gene matches: 16. The CDR3 consists of 17 residues. Germline CDR1 and CDR2: LGHDT and YNNKEL (reference sequence). The source of this sequence is a human donor who donated a stem cell graft to a child with congenital amegakaryocytic thrombocytopenia. The chain uses TRBV3-1 and TRBJ2-3, with 10 bases that match TRBD2. Material: PBMCs from the stem cell graft donor, obtained from the stem cell graft. CDR3 in DNA: TGTGCCAGCACCCCATCGGGTAGCGGGGGGTACTTGGATACGCAGTATTTT. This encodes CASTPSGSGGYLDTQYF.